The clone carrying this T cell receptor (beta chain) was picked up one time. Its antigen is still unknown. The entry originates in a study of blood T cells in healthy people across ages. A second about 7 to 11 cycle PCR used barcoded and J-beta primers. TCRdb reprocessed the 5' RACE reads via MiXCR and lists one record per CDR3 protein. The sample yields about 640,000 distinct CDR3 sequences, 58% seen once. The V gene's germline CDR1 is MNHNS and CDR2 SASEGT. CDR3 length equals 15 residues. Trimming took off 4 bases at V and 3 bases at J, with 15 bases between the two ends. Study conclusions and caveats: Among T cells, TCR beta diversity per million cells dropped roughly linearly as age rose.

Per sample, at least 5 micrograms of total RNA were extracted. The source is a man aged 60 to 75 in good health. Source material: blood. The chain joins TRBV6-1 to TRBJ2-5; possibly TRBD2 for D (7 bases). The DNA of the CDR3 is TGTGCCAGCAGTGCGGCGGGGGCAAGAGAAGAGACCCAGTACTTC. Translating it yields CASSAAGAREETQYF.